The source of this TCR beta chain is a study of regulatory T cells in long-lasting Graves disease. Study as a whole: Patients with new Graves' disease had used antithyroid drugs below 3 months.

V was cut by 2 bases and J by 10 bases, with 21 bases left in between. The length of the CDR3 is 17 residues. From germline, CDR1 is MGHDK and CDR2 SYGVNS. Building of the TCR beta libraries involved iRepertoire HTBI primers and Arm-PCR of CDR3 regions. TCRdb processed the multiplex PCR reads anew with MiXCR; each CDR3 protein has one entry. The sample lists about 440,000 distinct CDR3 sequences; roughly 15% were seen once. Time point in this sample: newly diagnosed GD, antithyroid drugs for less than 3 months. Scientists built the TCR library using RNA that was extracted from PBMCs. A note on this clonotype: Its antigen is as yet unknown.

Study-level points and caveats: Persistent Graves' patients had lower TCR diversity than newly diagnosed ones.

This sample also belongs to another study, concerning T cells in Graves' hyperthyroidism and ophthalmopathy. In that study: Thyroid ultrasound and orbital computed tomography, with clinical symptoms and serum thyroxine and TRAb, informed diagnoses. Onset of ophthalmopathy came a median roughly 6 months after the model predicted it.

The TCR originated in a woman between 18 and 29 years old with Graves disease. The V and J genes are TRBV25-1 and TRBJ1-6; maybe TRBD1 (6 bases). This sample comprised peripheral blood mononuclear cells (PBMCs), obtained at new diagnosis, from a patient treated with antithyroid drugs. The CDR3 spells CASSENFLVAGDSPLHF. The CDR3 DNA reads TGTGCCAGCAGTGAAAATTTCTTAGTGGCAGGGGACTCACCCCTCCACTTT.